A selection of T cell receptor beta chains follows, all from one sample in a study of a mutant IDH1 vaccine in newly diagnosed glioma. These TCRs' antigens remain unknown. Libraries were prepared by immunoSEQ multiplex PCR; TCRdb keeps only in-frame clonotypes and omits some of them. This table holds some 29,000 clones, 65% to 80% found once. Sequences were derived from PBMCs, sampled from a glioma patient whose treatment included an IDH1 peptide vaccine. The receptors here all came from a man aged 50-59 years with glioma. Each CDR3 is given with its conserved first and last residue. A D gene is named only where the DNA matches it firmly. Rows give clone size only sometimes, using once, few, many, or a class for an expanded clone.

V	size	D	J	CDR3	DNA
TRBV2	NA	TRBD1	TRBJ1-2	CASRGDRANGYTF	TGTGCCAGCAGGGGAGACAGGGCCAATGGCTACACCTTC
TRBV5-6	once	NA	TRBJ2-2	CASSVLASNTGELFF	TGTGCCAGCAGCGTTCTAGCTTCGAACACCGGGGAGCTGTTTTTT
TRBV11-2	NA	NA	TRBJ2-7	CASSQGGRHEQYF	TGTGCCAGCAGTCAGGGGGGCCGCCACGAGCAGTACTTC
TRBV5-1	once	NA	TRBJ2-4	CASSLGRVGDIQYF	TGCGCCAGCAGCTTGGGCCGGGTCGGGGACATTCAGTACTTC
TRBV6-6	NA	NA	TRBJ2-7	CASSPGPEFHEQYF	TGTGCCAGCAGTCCGGGCCCAGAATTTCACGAGCAGTACTTC
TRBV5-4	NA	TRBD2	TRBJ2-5	CASSPTTSLKETQYF	TGTGCCAGCAGCCCCACGACTAGCTTAAAAGAGACCCAGTACTTC
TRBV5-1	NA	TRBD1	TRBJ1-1	CASSYGTGGANEAFF	TGCGCCAGCAGCTACGGGACAGGGGGCGCCAATGAAGCTTTCTTT
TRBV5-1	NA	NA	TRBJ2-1	CASSSGVHLLDEQFF	TGCGCCAGCTCCTCGGGAGTACATCTCCTAGATGAGCAGTTCTTC
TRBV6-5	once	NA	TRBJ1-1	CASSRGAELNTEAFF	TGTGCCAGCAGTCGGGGGGCGGAATTGAACACTGAAGCTTTCTTT
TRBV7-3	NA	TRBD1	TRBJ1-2	CASSQWRRQGAGYTF	TGTGCCAGCAGCCAATGGCGGAGACAGGGTGCTGGCTACACCTTC
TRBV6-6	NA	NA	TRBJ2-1	CASSIGQVKLDEQFF	TGTGCCAGCAGCATCGGGCAGGTTAAGTTGGATGAGCAGTTCTTC
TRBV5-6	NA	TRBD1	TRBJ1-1	CASSWGTGGPNTEAFF	TGTGCCAGCAGCTGGGGGACAGGGGGACCGAACACTGAAGCTTTCTTT
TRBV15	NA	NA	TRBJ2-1	CATSREAGYNEQFF	TGTGCCACCAGCAGAGAAGCCGGTTACAATGAGCAGTTCTTC